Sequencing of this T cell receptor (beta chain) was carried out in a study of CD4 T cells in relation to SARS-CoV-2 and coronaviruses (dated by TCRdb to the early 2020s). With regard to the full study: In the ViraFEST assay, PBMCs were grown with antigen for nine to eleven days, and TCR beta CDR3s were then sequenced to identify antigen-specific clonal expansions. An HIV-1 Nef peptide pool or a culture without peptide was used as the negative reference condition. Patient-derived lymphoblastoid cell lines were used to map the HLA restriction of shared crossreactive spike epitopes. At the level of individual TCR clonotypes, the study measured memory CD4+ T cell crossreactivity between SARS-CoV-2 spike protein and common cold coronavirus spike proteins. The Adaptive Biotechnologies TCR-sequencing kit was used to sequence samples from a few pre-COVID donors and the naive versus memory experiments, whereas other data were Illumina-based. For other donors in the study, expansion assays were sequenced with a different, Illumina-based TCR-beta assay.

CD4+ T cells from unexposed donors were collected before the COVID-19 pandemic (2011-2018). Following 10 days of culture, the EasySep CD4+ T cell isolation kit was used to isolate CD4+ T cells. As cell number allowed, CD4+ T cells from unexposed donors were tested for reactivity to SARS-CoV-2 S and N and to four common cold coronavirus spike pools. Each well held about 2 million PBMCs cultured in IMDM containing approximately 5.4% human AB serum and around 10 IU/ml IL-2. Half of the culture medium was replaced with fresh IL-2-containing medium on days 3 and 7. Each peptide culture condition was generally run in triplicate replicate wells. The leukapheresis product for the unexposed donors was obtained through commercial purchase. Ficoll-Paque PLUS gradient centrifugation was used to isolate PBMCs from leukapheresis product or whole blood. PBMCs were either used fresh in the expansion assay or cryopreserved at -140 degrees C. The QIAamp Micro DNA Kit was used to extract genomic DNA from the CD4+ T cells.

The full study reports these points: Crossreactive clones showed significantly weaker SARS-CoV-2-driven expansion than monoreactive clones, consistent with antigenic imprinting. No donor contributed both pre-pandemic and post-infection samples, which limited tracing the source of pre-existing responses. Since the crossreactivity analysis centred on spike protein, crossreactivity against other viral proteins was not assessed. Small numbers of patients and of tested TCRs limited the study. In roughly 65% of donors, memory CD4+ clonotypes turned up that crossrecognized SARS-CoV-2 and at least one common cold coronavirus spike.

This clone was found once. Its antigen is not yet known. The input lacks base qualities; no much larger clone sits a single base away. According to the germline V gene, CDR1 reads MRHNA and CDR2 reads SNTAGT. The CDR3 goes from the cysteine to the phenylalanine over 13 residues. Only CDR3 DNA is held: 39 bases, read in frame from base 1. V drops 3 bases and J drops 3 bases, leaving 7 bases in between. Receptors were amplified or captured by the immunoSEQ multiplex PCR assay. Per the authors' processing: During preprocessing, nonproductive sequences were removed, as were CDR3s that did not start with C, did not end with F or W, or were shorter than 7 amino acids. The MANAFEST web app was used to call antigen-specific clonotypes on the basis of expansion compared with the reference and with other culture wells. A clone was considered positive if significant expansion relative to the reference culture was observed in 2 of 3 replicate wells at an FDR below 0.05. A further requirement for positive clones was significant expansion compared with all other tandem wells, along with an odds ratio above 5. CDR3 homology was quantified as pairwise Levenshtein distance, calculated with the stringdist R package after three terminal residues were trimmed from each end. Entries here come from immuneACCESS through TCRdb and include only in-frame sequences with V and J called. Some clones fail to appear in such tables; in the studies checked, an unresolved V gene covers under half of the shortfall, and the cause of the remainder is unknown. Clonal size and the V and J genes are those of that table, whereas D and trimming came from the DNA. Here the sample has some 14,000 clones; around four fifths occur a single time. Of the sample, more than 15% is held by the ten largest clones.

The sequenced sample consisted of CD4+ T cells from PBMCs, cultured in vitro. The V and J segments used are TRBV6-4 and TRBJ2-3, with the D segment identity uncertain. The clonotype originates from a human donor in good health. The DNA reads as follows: TGTGCCAGCAGTGAATATAGAACAGATACGCAGTATTTT. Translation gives CASSEYRTDTQYF.